Listed below are T cell receptor beta chains from one sample, sequenced in a study of blood T cell repertoires in COVID-19. Clones were read by immunoSEQ multiplex PCR, and TCRdb kept only the in-frame ones, dropping some. The sample lists about 440,000 clones; approximately 88% were seen once. The sequencing sample was made of peripheral blood. Source of these receptors: a woman between 45 and 65 years old with COVID-19, enrolled during active disease. Each CDR3 is given with its conserved first and last residue. Fields, in order: V gene, J gene, D gene, clone size, CDR3 DNA, CDR3 protein. A D gene is named only where the DNA matches it firmly. Clone size, where shown, is once, few, many, or a class for clones that have expanded.

>TRBV2|TRBJ1-2|-|few
TGTGCCAGCAGTGAGACACCACCAGGCTACACCTTC
CASSETPPGYTF
>TRBV29-1|TRBJ2-7|-|once
TGCAGCGGCGGAGAGGCGCGGGAGCAGTACTTC
CSGGEAREQYF
>TRBV3-1/TRBV3-2|TRBJ1-1|-|-
TGTGCCAGCAGCCCTGGGACTAAAGTGTCTGGTTTCTTT
CASSPGTKVSGFF
>TRBV29-1|TRBJ2-3|TRBD1|once
TGCAGCGTTGACCGGACAGGGGGCACAGATACGCAGTATTTT
CSVDRTGGTDTQYF
>TRBV6-5|TRBJ1-1|-|-
TGTGCCAGCAGGACGACAGATAACACTGAAGCTTTCTTT
CASRTTDNTEAFF
>TRBV7-2|TRBJ1-2|-|once
TGTGCCAGCAGCTTAGCAGGGGAAGGGTACGATTTCTATGGCTACACCTTC
CASSLAGEGYDFYGYTF
>TRBV4-1|TRBJ2-3|-|-
TGCGCCAGCAGCCAAGGGGCTAGCGTGGGAGATACGCAGTATTTT
CASSQGASVGDTQYF
>TRBV5-4|TRBJ2-7|TRBD1|-
TGTGCCAGCAGTTCTCCGGGGGACAGGTTTCACGAGCAGTACTTC
CASSSPGDRFHEQYF
>TRBV18|TRBJ2-3|-|-
TGTGCCAGCTCAACGGGACTGGCCACAGATACGCAGTATTTT
CASSTGLATDTQYF
>TRBV4-2|TRBJ2-2|-|-
TGTGCCAGCAGCCCCTGGCCCCGGGGGGCAAACACCGGGGAGCTGTTTTTT
CASSPWPRGANTGELFF
>TRBV28|TRBJ1-5|-|-
TGTGCCAGCAGTTTGGCAAATCAGCCCCAGCATTTT
CASSLANQPQHF
>TRBV11-2|TRBJ2-5|-|once
TGTGCCAGCAGCCCTAGGACCGAGGGGACCCAGTACTTC
CASSPRTEGTQYF
>TRBV5-1|TRBJ2-1|-|-
TGCGCCAGCAGCTCGAGGGACACCCCCAATGAGCAGTTCTTC
CASSSRDTPNEQFF
>TRBV7-3|TRBJ2-7|TRBD1|-
TGTGCCAGCAGCCTCATTGGACAGGGGGCCTACGAGCAGTACTTC
CASSLIGQGAYEQYF
>TRBV5-1|TRBJ1-1|-|once
TGCGCCAGCAGCTTGGGGGAGAAGAACACTGAAGCTTTCTTT
CASSLGEKNTEAFF
>TRBV20-1|TRBJ1-2|-|-
TGCAGTGCTAGTGTTGAGGGTTATGGCTACACCTTC
CSASVEGYGYTF
>TRBV7-2|TRBJ2-7|-|once
TGTGCCAGCAGCTTCGATTCGGACAGCTCCTACGAGCAGTACTTC
CASSFDSDSSYEQYF